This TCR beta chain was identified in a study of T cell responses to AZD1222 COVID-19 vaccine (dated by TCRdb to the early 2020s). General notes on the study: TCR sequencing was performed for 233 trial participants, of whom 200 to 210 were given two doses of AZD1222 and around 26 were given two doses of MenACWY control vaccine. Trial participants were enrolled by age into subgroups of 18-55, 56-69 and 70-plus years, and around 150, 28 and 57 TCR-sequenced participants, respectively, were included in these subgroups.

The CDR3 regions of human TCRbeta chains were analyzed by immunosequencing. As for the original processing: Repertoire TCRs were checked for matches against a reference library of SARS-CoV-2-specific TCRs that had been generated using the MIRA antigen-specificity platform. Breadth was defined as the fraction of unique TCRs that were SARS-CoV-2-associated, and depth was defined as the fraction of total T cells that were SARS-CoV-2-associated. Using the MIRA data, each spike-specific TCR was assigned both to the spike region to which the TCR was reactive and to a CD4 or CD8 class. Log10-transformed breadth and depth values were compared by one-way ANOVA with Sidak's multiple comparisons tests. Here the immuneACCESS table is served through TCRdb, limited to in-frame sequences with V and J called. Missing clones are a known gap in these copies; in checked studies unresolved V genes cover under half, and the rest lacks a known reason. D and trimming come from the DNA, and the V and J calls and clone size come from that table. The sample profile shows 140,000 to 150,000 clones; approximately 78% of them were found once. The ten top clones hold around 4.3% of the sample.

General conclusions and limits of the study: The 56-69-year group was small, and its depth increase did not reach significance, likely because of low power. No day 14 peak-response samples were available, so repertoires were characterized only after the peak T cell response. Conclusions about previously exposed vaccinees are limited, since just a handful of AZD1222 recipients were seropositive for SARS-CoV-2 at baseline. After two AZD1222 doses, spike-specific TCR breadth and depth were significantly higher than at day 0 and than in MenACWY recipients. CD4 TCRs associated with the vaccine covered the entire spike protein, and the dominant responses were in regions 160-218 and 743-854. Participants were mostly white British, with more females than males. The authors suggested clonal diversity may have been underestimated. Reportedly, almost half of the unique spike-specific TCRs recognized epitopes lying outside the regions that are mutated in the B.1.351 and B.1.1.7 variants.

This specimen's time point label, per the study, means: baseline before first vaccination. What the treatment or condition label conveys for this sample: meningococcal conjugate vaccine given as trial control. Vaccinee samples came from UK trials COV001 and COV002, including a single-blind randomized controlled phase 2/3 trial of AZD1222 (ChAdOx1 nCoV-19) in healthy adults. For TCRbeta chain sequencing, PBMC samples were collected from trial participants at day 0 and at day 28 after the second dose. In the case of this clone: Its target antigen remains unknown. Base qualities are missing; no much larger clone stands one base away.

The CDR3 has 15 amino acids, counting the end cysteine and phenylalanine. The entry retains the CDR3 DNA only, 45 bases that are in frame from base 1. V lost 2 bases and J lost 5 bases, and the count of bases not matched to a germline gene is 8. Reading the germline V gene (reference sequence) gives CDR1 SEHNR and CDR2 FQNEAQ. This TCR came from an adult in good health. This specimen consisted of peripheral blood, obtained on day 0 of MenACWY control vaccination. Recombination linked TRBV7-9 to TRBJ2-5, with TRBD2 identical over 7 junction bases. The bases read TGTGCCAGCAGCTTAATGGGGCGGGGGATGGAGACCCAGTACTTC. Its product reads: CASSLMGRGMETQYF.